This TCR beta chain is from a study of human versus mouse CDR3 diversity and MHC coevolution. General observations from the study: Human T cells underwent selection on a handful of different MHC II alleles. iCHAO1 estimated the human TCR beta repertoire at roughly 1.5 million clonotypes. Among all groups, most of the three human donors showed least clonal inequality.

Remarks on this clone: Its cognate antigen is unknown.

Clones were read by immunoSEQ multiplex PCR, and TCRdb kept only the in-frame ones, dropping some. Of 80,000 or so clones listed, just over 90% are singletons. V lost 1 base, J lost 2 bases, and 8 bases lay in between. The germline gives CDR1 SGHNT, CDR2 YENEEA. The CDR3 covers 15 residues. Cells were CD45RO-negative CD62L-positive naive CD4 T cells sorted from PBMCs. V is TRBV11-3 and J is TRBJ2-2; D is possibly TRBD2 (5 bases). Sequenced: naive CD4+ T cells from blood. Sample subset: CD45RO-negative CD62L-positive naive CD4 T cells. This TCR was recovered from a person between 25 and 75 years old in good health. The CDR3 is CASSLGTGNTGELFF. The CDR3 DNA sequence: TGTGCCAGCAGCTTAGGGACTGGTAACACCGGGGAGCTGTTTTTT.